This T cell receptor (beta chain) was documented in a study of T cells in Graves' hyperthyroidism and ophthalmopathy. Template material for amplifying TCR beta CDR3 regions consisted of RNA transcripts. The TCR CDR3 was amplified in a first-round RT-PCR using the HTBI primer set. In TCRdb, the multiplex PCR reads were re-called with MiXCR into one record per CDR3 protein. The repertoire consists of around 700,000 distinct CDR3 sequences, with around 19% occurring once and the leading ten covering about a sixth. This clonotype was seen repeatedly, ten times or more. Sequences were obtained from blood. The TCR originated in a woman aged 45-59 years with Graves' hyperthyroidism that later progressed to Graves' ophthalmopathy.

CDR3 DNA: TGCAGTGCTAGAAGCCCGGATCGGGATACTGAAGCTTTCTTT. This encodes CSARSPDRDTEAFF. The gene calls are TRBV20-1 and TRBJ1-1; D is undetermined. The V end was cut by 2 bases, the J end by 5 bases, with 15 bases between. CDR1 is DFQATT and CDR2 is SNEGSKA in the germline V gene (reference sequence). The CDR3 extends over 14 amino acids.